These 27 T cell receptor beta chains originate from one sample sequenced in a study of tumor-infiltrating lymphocytes in primary liver carcinoma. A constant-region primer primed TCR beta cDNA synthesis from 450 to 550 ng of total RNA. Generation of the TCR beta libraries relied on three nested multiplex PCR rounds using slightly modified ARM-PCR. Amplification in the first two PCR rounds was performed using TRBV1-TRBV30 forward primers and a C-beta reverse primer for approximately 10 cycles each. MiXCR was run by TCRdb on the multiplex PCR reads, yielding one entry per CDR3 protein. The data hold about 54,000 distinct CDR3 sequences, with over 70% observed a single time. Bulk tissue was left unsorted, and RNA and DNA were co-extracted from about 19-30 mg of it. Specimen: liver tumor tissue from sampling region 2. Regarding subset: tumor region T2, inferior pole. The receptors originated from a man aged 40-55 years with primary liver carcinoma and hepatitis B virus infection.

The genes are TRBV29-1 and TRBJ2-3; unclear D gene. Germline V CDR1 and CDR2: SQVTM, ANQGSEA. This CDR3 spans 13 amino acids. Trimming removed 6 bases from V and 1 base from J, with 11 bases in between. The CDR3 DNA is TGCAGCGTCAACGCGATGGGCACAGATACGCAGTATTTT. Protein: CSVNAMGTDTQYF.

The table lists this clonotype with many counts. The rearrangement uses TRBV12-3 or TRBV12-4 and TRBJ1-1; 8 bases match TRBD1. The trim removed 2 bases at V and 5 bases at J, leaving 4 bases unmatched. The CDR3 extends over 14 amino acids. Written as DNA, the CDR3 is TGTGCCAGCAGTTTACAGGGGGCAGGGACTGAAGCTTTCTTT. This translates into CASSLQGAGTEAFF.

With respect to this clonotype: Relative to the germline gene, one junction end is altered; a read error may explain this. The rearrangement joins TRBV11-2 to TRBJ1-4; 7 bases agree with TRBD1. Germline V lookup: CDR1 SGHAT, CDR2 FQNNGV. The CDR3 length is 13 residues. For the CDR3, the DNA is TGTGCCAGCAACCGTGACCAGGGGGAAAAACCGTTTTTT. This translates into CASNRDQGEKPFF.

Concerning this clonotype: A read error may produce the germline difference seen at one junction end. The chain carries TRBV14 and TRBJ2-3, with D possibly being TRBD2 (6 bases). This CDR3 spans 15 amino acids. CDR1 is SGHDN, CDR2 FVKESK, per germline. CDR3: CASSQVTGGINTQYF. In DNA, the CDR3 is TGTGCCAGCAGCCAAGTGACTGGCGGGATAAATACGCAATATTTT.

The chain couples TRBV4-1 to TRBJ2-5, with no clear D. V was trimmed by 4 bases and J by 10 bases, leaving 16 bases between them. Germline V CDR1 and CDR2: MGHRA, YSYEKL. The CDR3 is 13 amino acids. CDR3 protein: CASSRVIVQIQYF. The CDR3 coding sequence is TGCGCCAGCAGCCGGGTTATCGTACAGATCCAGTACTTC.

With respect to this clonotype: The junction and the germline gene differ at one end; a read error may be behind it. The rearrangement uses TRBV6-5 and TRBJ2-5; tentatively, D is TRBD1 (5 bases). CDR1 is MNHEY and CDR2 is SVGAGI in the germline V gene. The CDR3 sequence is 12 residues long. CDR3 amino acids: CVSSYSTVTQYF. In DNA, the CDR3 is TGTGTCAGCAGTTACTCGACAGTGACCCAGTACTTC.

As to this clonotype: The junction differs from germline at one of its ends, possibly a read error. CDR3 protein: CANSVRAGAGDGQFF. Written as DNA, the CDR3 is TGTGCCAACAGTGTACGGGCAGGGGCAGGGGATGGGCAGTTCTTC. This sequence joins TRBV6-1 and TRBJ2-1; TRBD1 is a possible D gene (6 bases). There are 15 residues in the CDR3. From germline, CDR1 is MNHNS and CDR2 SASEGT.

This clonotype was seen ten or more times. The genes are TRBV6-6 and TRBJ2-3; 9 nucleotides align to TRBD2. There are 15 residues in the CDR3. Per the germline V gene, CDR1 is MNHNY and CDR2 is SVGAGI (reference sequence). V lost 3 bases and J lost 3; bases outside the gene matches: 4. The chain's CDR3 is CASSYSGSGTDTQYF. Here the CDR3 DNA reads TGTGCCAGCAGTTATAGCGGGAGCGGGACAGATACGCAGTATTTT.

The rearrangement links TRBV5-5 to TRBJ2-7, with TRBD1 identical over 7 bases. CDR3 length equals 13 residues. Germline CDR1 SGHKS, CDR2 YYEKEE (reference sequence). V was pared by 10 bases and J by 7 bases, with 14 bases of the junction left unmatched. CDR3: CAGNFNPGGEQYF. CDR3 coding DNA: TGTGCCGGCAACTTTAATCCAGGGGGAGAGCAGTACTTC.

This chain joins TRBV6-5 and TRBJ2-7; possible D gene TRBD2, 6 bases. Germline CDR1 reads MNHEY; CDR2 reads SVGAGI. This CDR3 has 16 residues. The V and J ends lost 5 bases and 10 bases respectively, with 27 bases between them. The CDR3: CASSPWTGDRPYGQYF. CDR3 bases: TGTGCCAGCAGTCCATGGACGGGGGACCGCCCCTACGGACAGTACTTC.

With respect to this clonotype: One end of the junction varies from germline; a read error may be responsible. CDR3 amino acids: CASSPTTGRNSPLHF. DNA for the CDR3: TGTGCCAGCAGTCCCACGACAGGGCGCAATTCACCACTCCACTTT. This chain uses TRBV12-3 or TRBV12-4 with TRBJ1-6, with TRBD1 identical over 7 bases. This CDR3 spans 15 amino acids.

About this clonotype itself: At one end, the junction sequence differs from germline, possibly due to a read error. The chain is built from TRBV14 and TRBJ1-6, with D perhaps matching TRBD1 (5 bases). The germline V gene encodes CDR1 SGHDN and CDR2 FVKESK. The CDR3 is made up of 14 amino acids. CDR3 sequence reads: CASSQRGGNSPLHF. The CDR3 DNA follows: TGTGCCAGTAGCCAGCGGGGGGGTAATTCACCCCTCCACTTT.

With respect to this clonotype: Without the conserved terminal phenylalanine or tryptophan, this CDR3 likely stems from a read error. The chain employs TRBV28 and TRBJ2-5; D may be TRBD2 (6 bases). CDR3 size: 15 residues. Germline values: CDR1 MDHEN, CDR2 SYDVKM. Trimming cost V 6 bases and J 11 bases, with 25 bases left between them. The CDR3 protein is CASSRIGGVESGQYS. CDR3 sequence (DNA): TGTGCCAGCAGCCGTATAGGAGGGGTAGAATCAGGGCAGTACTCC.

Remarks on this clonotype: One end of the junction is discordant with germline, which a read error may explain. The genes are TRBV13 and TRBJ2-2, with a possible D match to TRBD2 (5 bases). Germline V gene sequence: CDR1 PRHDT, CDR2 FYEKMQ (reference sequence). This CDR3 contains 15 residues. CDR3 sequence (DNA): TGTACCAGCAGCTTCGTCAGTGCGAACACCGGGGAGCTATTTTTT. Amino acid sequence: CTSSFVSANTGELFF.

Comment on this clonotype: With a much larger clone just one base away, this may be a read error. In this CDR3 the conserved last residue, phenylalanine or tryptophan, is missing, so a read error is likely. The rearrangement uses TRBV7-2 and TRBJ2-7; 7 bases agree with TRBD2. V lost 7 bases and J lost 2; bases outside the gene matches: 8. Germline-derived CDR1 and CDR2 are SGHTA and FQGNSA. The CDR3 is 14 amino acids. The chain's CDR3 is CASTLAETAYEQYS. The CDR3 DNA follows: TGTGCCAGCACGCTAGCGGAAACTGCCTACGAGCAGTACTCC.

With respect to this clonotype: Its ends do not fully match the called genes, so a read error is possible. The gene calls are TRBV5-4 and TRBJ2-2; 7 bases align to TRBD1. The CDR3 has 15 residues. Looked up from germline, CDR1 is SGHNT and CDR2 is YYREEE (reference sequence). The chain's CDR3 is CASTLDRQGTGELLF. The DNA of the CDR3 is TGTGCCAGCACCTTGGACAGACAGGGCACCGGGGAGCTGTTATTT.

This clonotype has a count of ten or more. This chain links TRBV24-1 with TRBJ2-3; D might be TRBD2 (5 bases). The CDR3 contains 11 residues. Trimming took 9 bases from V and 13 from J, leaving 16 bases between them. Germline CDR1 KGHDR, CDR2 SFDVKD. The CDR3 loop reads CATGVSSGEYF. The DNA for the CDR3 is TGTGCCACCGGGGTCTCCTCCGGGGAGTATTTT.

A note on this clonotype: The junction differs from germline at one of its ends, possibly a read error. The chain uses TRBV11-2 and TRBJ2-5, with 13 positions matching TRBD2. CDR1 is SGHAT, CDR2 FQNNGV, per germline. This CDR3 region has 16 residues. The CDR3 DNA reads as TGTGCCAGCAGCGCGACTAGCGGGAGGTCCCGTGATACCCAGCACTTC. Protein product: CASSATSGRSRDTQHF.

This sequence joins TRBV6-5 and TRBJ2-6, with TRBD1 matching 8 bases. Germline V lookup: CDR1 MNHEY, CDR2 SVGAGI. The CDR3 consists of 18 residues. The CDR3 here is CACSLWTGMKGGANVLTF. CDR3 in DNA: TGTGCATGCAGTCTTTGGACAGGGATGAAAGGTGGGGCCAACGTCCTGACTTTC.

This clonotype came up many times. The rearrangement links TRBV28 to TRBJ2-3; the D is unclear. The V end was cut by 7 bases, the J end by 2 bases, with 13 bases between. The CDR3 runs to 14 residues. Germline assignment: CDR1 MDHEN and CDR2 SYDVKM. The CDR3 bases are TGTGCCAGCAAGGCGGCGGCTTTCACAGATACGCAGTATTTT. It encodes CASKAAAFTDTQYF. The complete variable domain, with remaining parts taken from reference TRBV28 and TRBJ2-3, reads DVKVTQSSRYLVKRTGEKVFLECVQDMDHENMFWYRQDPGLGLRLIYFSYDVKMKEKGDIPEGYSVSREKKERFSLILESASTNQTSMYLCASKAAAFTDTQYFGPGTRLTVL.

For this clonotype: This CDR3 is missing its conserved last phenylalanine or tryptophan, likely due to a read error. The V gene is TRBV11-1, the J gene TRBJ2-3; TRBD1 or TRBD2 may be the D gene (5 bases each). Germline lookup yields CDR1 SGHAT and CDR2 FQDESV (reference sequence). Trimming took 8 bases from V and 1 from J, leaving 13 bases between them. The CDR3 extends over 14 amino acids. The CDR3 protein is CASARGAGTDTQYI. The CDR3, as DNA: TGTGCCAGCGCGAGGGGAGCTGGCACAGATACGCAGTATATT.

Remarks on this clonotype: An end of the junction does not agree with germline; a read error may underlie this. This rearrangement joins TRBV12-3 or TRBV12-4 to TRBJ1-6; a weak D match, TRBD1 (5 bases). The CDR3 totals 15 residues. The CDR3 coding sequence is TGTTCCAGCAGTCCACTGGGGGGTCGTAATTCACCCCTCCACTTT. This sequence encodes CSSSPLGGRNSPLHF.

This clonotype occurred once. An end of the junction differs from the germline gene, which may be a read error. The chain links TRBV29-1 to TRBJ2-3; 9 bases fit TRBD1. Looked up from germline, CDR1 is SQVTM and CDR2 is ANQGSEA. This CDR3 comprises 13 residues. In DNA, the CDR3 is TGCAGCGCTAAGACAGGGGGTACAGATACGCAGTACTTT. Its translation: CSAKTGGTDTQYF.

With regard to this clonotype: One junction end disagrees with the germline gene, perhaps due to a read error. This rearrangement joins TRBV12-3 or TRBV12-4 to TRBJ2-2; either TRBD1 or TRBD2 may supply D (5 bases each). This CDR3 has 16 amino acids. The CDR3, as DNA: TGTACCAGCAGTTTGTTAGAGGGAGTAGTCACCGGGGACCTGTTTTTT. Translating it yields CTSSLLEGVVTGDLFF.

The rearrangement links TRBV11-2 to TRBJ1-1; 7 nucleotides line up with TRBD1. The CDR3 has 18 amino acids. Germline values: CDR1 SGHAT, CDR2 FQNNGV. V shed 5 bases and J 4 bases; nucleotides not matched to a gene: 19. DNA of the CDR3: TGTGCCAGCAGCCCGTGGGGCAGGGGGGCGGCTAGCGGCACTGAAGCTTTCTTT. This encodes CASSPWGRGAASGTEAFF.

Of note for this clonotype: The germline gene is not matched at one end of the junction; a read error may be the cause. The chain carries TRBV6-5 and TRBJ2-3; either TRBD1 or TRBD2 may supply D (5 bases each). Germline CDR1 and CDR2: MNHEY and SVGAGI. The CDR3 sequence is 14 residues long. CDR3 sequence (DNA): TGTGTCAGCAGTCCCACTCGGGGCATAGATACGCAATATTTT. It yields the protein CVSSPTRGIDTQYF.

Notes on this clonotype: At one end the junction does not follow the germline gene, possibly because of a read error. The V and J genes are TRBV6-1 and TRBJ2-7; D gene unclear. CDR1 and CDR2 from the germline V gene are MNHNS and SASEGT. The CDR3 loop spans 16 amino acids. CDR3 sequence (DNA): TGTGCCAGCAGCGAAGGCCAGGCAGGCCCCTCCCAGGAGCAGTACTTC. Translation gives CASSEGQAGPSQEQYF.